This T cell receptor beta chain was sequenced for a study of CD8+ T cells in alopecia areata. Overall study results and limits: While patients received tofacitinib, many expanded lesional clones remained present in scalp and blood. Sequencing of scalp samples also includes resident alphabeta T cells from normal skin.

RNA was extracted and reverse transcribed into cDNA as the sequencing template. Clones were sequenced by immunoSEQ multiplex PCR, and TCRdb holds only the in-frame ones, with some missing. Among 150,000 to 200,000 clones listed, just over 65% were seen once. This clone was counted a few times. The target antigen is unknown. As to treatment: oral pan-JAK inhibitor, 5-10 mg twice daily. Isolation of CD4+ and CD8+ T cells from PBMCs was achieved by sorting. The CDR3 consists of 13 residues. V shed 4 bases and J shed 0 bases, with 4 bases lying between them. The germline CDR1 and CDR2 sequences are SGHDN and FVKESK.

The chain uses TRBV14 and TRBJ1-3; D gene unclear. The sequencing used CD4+ T cells sorted from blood, collected at week 4, from a patient treated with tofacitinib. The TCR was taken from a human donor with alopecia areata. CDR3 loop: CASSPPSGNTIYF. In nucleotides, the CDR3 is TGTGCCAGCAGCCCCCCCTCTGGAAACACCATATATTTT.